Included here is one T cell receptor (beta chain) sequence, with context. Its specificity is not known. The junction does not match germline at one end; this may be a read error. At least 6 million PBMCs were isolated per sample. Per individual sample, total RNA of at least 6 micrograms was extracted. These data are taken from a study of blood T cells in healthy people across ages. Whole-study results and caveats: Significant beta diversity loss was already apparent by age about 39, declining roughly linearly.

Per the germline V gene, CDR1 is SEHNR and CDR2 is FQNEAQ (reference sequence). CDR3 size: 13 residues. With a J-beta primer mix and a sample-barcoded 5' primer, a second PCR ran about 6 to 11 cycles. The template-switch adaptor was a 5' adaptor with 12 random nucleotides. It tagged each cDNA molecule. One entry per CDR3 protein, called by TCRdb with MiXCR from the 5' RACE reads. This sample yields some 1.5 million distinct CDR3 sequences, of which under 55% are seen a single time; just over 4% belongs to the top ten. The sample was blood. This clonotype was sampled from a woman in her late teens or twenties in good health. The J gene is TRBJ1-2, the V gene TRBV7-9; D is unresolved. CDR3 in amino acids: CANSFQGRYGYTF. As DNA, the CDR3 is TGTGCCAACAGCTTTCAAGGGAGATATGGCTACACCTTC.